This entry describes one T cell receptor beta chain. Trimming shortened V by 5 bases and J by 3 bases, and 17 bases separated the two germline ends. This CDR3 spans 15 amino acids. Conversion of TCR transcripts into cDNA relied on 5'RACE template switching, which added a universal primer site and UMIs. TCRdb used MiXCR to reprocess the 5' RACE reads, holding one entry per CDR3 protein. The data contain hundreds of thousands of distinct CDR3 sequences, around 17% of them singletons. The data were obtained in a study of T cells after yellow fever vaccination. Material: PBMCs, obtained about 5 days after the first yellow fever vaccination. The sequence was collected from a man between 18 and 35 years old who received the YFV17D yellow fever vaccine. V gene TRBV12-3 or TRBV12-4 combines with J gene TRBJ2-7; perhaps TRBD2 as D (8 bases). The CDR3 loop reads CASSNGRGTDYEQYV. The CDR3 DNA reads TGTGCCAGCAGTAACGGGAGGGGGACAGACTACGAGCAGTACGTC.